What follows are 5 T cell receptor beta chains derived from one specimen sequenced in a study of blood T cell repertoires in COVID-19. TCRdb keeps only in-frame clones here, not all; method: immunoSEQ multiplex PCR. The data hold 80,000 to 90,000 clones, with approximately 80% observed a single time. The sequenced material came from peripheral blood. The receptors come from a man aged 70 or older with acute or convalescent COVID-19.

The chain employs TRBV28 and TRBJ2-2; perhaps TRBD1 as D (6 bases). In germline, CDR1 is MDHEN, CDR2 SYDVKM. CDR3 size: 15 residues. Trimming stripped 5 bases from V and 6 bases from J, with 16 bases between. The CDR3 sequence: CASSQVQTGSGELFF. The DNA for the CDR3 is TGTGCCAGCAGTCAAGTCCAAACAGGGTCCGGGGAGCTGTTTTTT.

The V and J genes are TRBV19 and TRBJ1-5; tentatively, D is TRBD1 (5 bases). Germline CDR1 and CDR2: LNHDA and SQIVND (reference sequence). V was clipped by 7 bases and J by 3 bases, with 13 bases between them. CDR3 length: 14 residues. In nucleotides, the CDR3 is TGTGCCAGTACCTCGACAGCGTCCAATCAGCCCCAGCATTTT. This sequence encodes CASTSTASNQPQHF.

The chain uses TRBV27 and TRBJ1-6; D is perhaps TRBD1 (6 bases). Germline-derived CDR1 and CDR2 are MNHEY and SMNVEV (reference sequence). The CDR3 length is 16 residues. Trimming removed 2 bases at V and 6 bases at J, with 14 bases between. CDR3 loop: CASSLAPTGLNSPLHF. Written as DNA, the CDR3 is TGTGCCAGCAGTTTAGCCCCGACAGGCCTTAATTCACCCCTCCACTTT.

Only one count was recorded for this clone. The chain employs TRBV7-8 and TRBJ2-2; TRBD2 might be the D (6 bases). V gave up 5 bases and J gave up 0 bases, with 13 bases separating them. Germline-derived CDR1 and CDR2 are SGHVS and FQNEAQ. The CDR3 contains 16 residues. The CDR3 nucleotides read TGTGCCAGCAGCCTGGCGGGACTTTCGAACACCGGGGAGCTGTTTTTT. This gives the protein CASSLAGLSNTGELFF.

This clone appeared a single time. The V gene is TRBV28, the J gene TRBJ1-4, with D perhaps TRBD1 (5 bases). From germline, CDR1 is MDHEN and CDR2 SYDVKM. V lost 7 bases to trimming and J lost 5 bases, with 17 bases between them. The CDR3 extends over 15 amino acids. The CDR3 sequence is CASNLGTALNEKLFF. The CDR3 DNA sequence: TGTGCCAGCAATCTAGGGACTGCACTGAATGAAAAACTGTTTTTT.